The 30 T cell receptor beta chains presented below share a single source sample, sequenced in a study of cytomegalovirus exposure and HLA in healthy donors. PCR amplification relied on 60 Vbeta primers (plus 13 Jbeta primers). The table came from immunoSEQ multiplex PCR; TCRdb's copy has only in-frame clones and leaves some out. The sample holds about 130,000 clones, about 70% seen once. The specimen sequenced was PBMCs. Receptors were obtained from an older woman in good health and CMV-seropositive.

V gene TRBV6-6 combines with J gene TRBJ1-3, with D possibly being TRBD1 (6 bases). Germline V lookup: CDR1 MNHNY, CDR2 SVGAGI (reference sequence). Trimming shortened V by 6 bases and J by 8 bases, and 11 bases separated the two germline ends. The CDR3 spans 12 residues. The DNA for the CDR3 is TGTGCCAGCAGCGGTGGGGGCGACACCATATATTTT. Translation: CASSGGGDTIYF.

The genes are TRBV7-8 and TRBJ1-1, with TRBD1 matching 7 bases. Unmatched junction bases numbered 3, after V lost 1 base and J lost 1 base. Germline V gene lookup returns CDR1 SGHVS and CDR2 FQNEAQ. CDR3 length: 15 residues. CDR3 in amino acids: CASSLGPGGNTEAFF. The CDR3 DNA reads as TGTGCCAGCAGCTTAGGTCCAGGGGGGAACACTGAAGCTTTCTTT.

The chain is built from TRBV2 and TRBJ2-1; unclear D gene. Germline CDR1 and CDR2: SNHLY and FYNNEI. CDR3 length: 10 residues. Trimming pared 4 bases from V and 14 bases from J, leaving 9 bases between. The CDR3, as DNA: TGTGCCAGCAGTGGGCACGAAGAGTTCTTC. Encoded protein: CASSGHEEFF.

The chain has TRBV7-6 and TRBJ2-2; 12 bases fit TRBD2. Germline V lookup: CDR1 SGHVS, CDR2 FNYEAQ. With 4 bases clipped from V and 3 bases from J, the junction kept 6 bases outside the gene matches. The CDR3 sequence is 17 residues long. This CDR3 is CASSSGLAGPYTGELFF. The CDR3 region has the DNA TGTGCCAGCAGCTCCGGACTAGCGGGGCCATACACCGGGGAGCTGTTTTTT.

V usage is TRBV29-1 and J usage is TRBJ2-7; 7 bases agree with TRBD1. Trimming at V came to 6 bases and at J to 0 bases, leaving 11 bases not matched to a gene. From germline, CDR1 is SQVTM and CDR2 ANQGSEA. The CDR3 is 15 amino acids. CDR3 sequence: CSVAEGTAVSYEQYF. The CDR3 bases are TGCAGCGTCGCCGAGGGGACAGCCGTCTCCTACGAGCAGTACTTC.

The chain links TRBV12-5 to TRBJ1-1; possibly TRBD1 for D (5 bases). Germline V gives CDR1 LGHNT, CDR2 FRNRAP. This CDR3 contains 13 residues. The CDR3 sequence is CASLGQMNTEAFF. For the CDR3, the DNA is TGTGCCTCATTGGGGCAGATGAACACTGAAGCTTTCTTT.

This clone was observed once. At one end, the junction sequence differs from germline, possibly due to a read error. The same CDR3 is also encoded by other DNA sequences in this sample. The CDR3 DNA sequence: TGTGCTAGCAGCAAGGGACTAGCGGGTGCATCTGGGGAGCTGTTTTTT. Its translation is CASSKGLAGASGELFF. The rearrangement links TRBV9 to TRBJ2-2; the match to TRBD2 covers 12 bases. The CDR3 spans 16 residues. Germline V gene data show CDR1 as SGDLS and CDR2 as YYNGEE.

This rearrangement joins TRBV19 to TRBJ1-1, with TRBD1 matching 8 bases. The CDR3 is 14 amino acids. V lost 5 bases, J lost 4 bases, and 6 bases stayed unmatched. Germline CDR1 and CDR2: LNHDA and SQIVND (reference sequence). CDR3 coding DNA: TGTGCCAGTAGTCGACAGGGGTCGAGCACTGAAGCTTTCTTT. It encodes CASSRQGSSTEAFF.

This clone was detected only a few times. This rearrangement joins TRBV4-1 to TRBJ2-2; 10 bases agree with TRBD1. Trimming took 7 bases from V and 3 from J; bases not matched to a gene: 8. This CDR3 is 16 amino acids long. Germline V gene sequence: CDR1 MGHRA, CDR2 YSYEKL. Written as DNA, the CDR3 is TGCGCCAGCAACCCGGACGGACAGGGGGACACCGGGGAGCTGTTTTTT. This translates into CASNPDGQGDTGELFF.

This clone has a handful of counts. This sequence joins TRBV7-8 and TRBJ2-5, with 11 bases lining up with TRBD2. Germline V gene lookup returns CDR1 SGHVS and CDR2 FQNEAQ. V shed 1 base, J shed 5 bases, and the junction held 9 bases outside the gene matches. The CDR3 length is 17 residues. CDR3 region: CASSLGLAGGGRETQYF. The CDR3, as DNA: TGTGCCAGCAGCTTAGGGCTAGCGGGGGGCGGGCGGGAGACCCAGTACTTC.

This CDR3 is CASSEDGRNTEAFF. CDR3 sequence (DNA): TGTGCCAGCAGTGAAGATGGCAGGAACACTGAAGCTTTCTTT. V gene TRBV2 combines with J gene TRBJ1-1; D unresolved. The V gene lost 1 base and the J gene lost 1 base, with 7 bases spanning the gap. CDR1 is SNHLY, CDR2 FYNNEI, per germline. CDR3 length: 14 amino acids.

This clone appeared many times. This chain joins TRBV4-1 and TRBJ2-1; 8 bases are shared with TRBD1. Trimming removed 4 bases from V and 8 bases from J; junction bases left unmatched: 10. CDR1 is MGHRA and CDR2 is YSYEKL in the germline V gene. CDR3 length equals 15 residues. The CDR3 coding sequence is TGCGCCAGCAGCCTTCGAGGCAGGGGGCTGGATGAGCAGTTCTTC. Translated, it gives CASSLRGRGLDEQFF.

The V call is TRBV5-4, the J call TRBJ1-2, with D possibly being TRBD1 (6 bases). V was clipped by 3 bases and J by 5 bases, with 8 bases between them. The germline V gene encodes CDR1 SGHNT and CDR2 YYREEE (reference sequence). The CDR3 runs to 12 residues. The CDR3 loop is CASSSDRYGYTF. As DNA, the CDR3 is TGTGCCAGCAGCTCGGACAGATATGGCTACACCTTC.

The chain links TRBV9 to TRBJ1-1; TRBD1 matches at 8 bases. The germline V gene has CDR1 SGDLS and CDR2 YYNGEE. The V segment lost 3 bases and the J segment 7 bases; nucleotides outside the gene matches: 5. The CDR3 totals 13 residues. The CDR3 here is CASSAGTGSEAFF. The CDR3 DNA reads TGTGCCAGCAGCGCCGGGACAGGCAGTGAAGCTTTCTTT.

Only one count was recorded for this clone. The V gene is TRBV6-5, the J gene TRBJ1-2; a possible D gene is TRBD1 (6 bases). The CDR3 is 13 amino acids. Trimming took 4 bases from V and 9 from J, leaving 15 bases between them. CDR1 MNHEY and CDR2 SVGAGI come from the germline V gene. CDR3: CASSSGRTVSYTF. The CDR3 DNA follows: TGTGCCAGCAGTTCCGGCCGGACAGTCAGCTACACCTTC.

The chain employs TRBV5-8 and TRBJ2-4, with 10 bases identical to TRBD1. The CDR3 is 16 amino acids. The J segment lost 7 bases and the V segment lost 4 bases, leaving 11 bases of the junction unmatched. Germline V lookup: CDR1 SGHTS, CDR2 YDEGEE. The CDR3: CASSNPGTGDRNIQYF. Here the CDR3 DNA reads TGTGCCAGCAGCAACCCCGGGACAGGGGATCGGAACATTCAGTACTTC. Full variable domain (missing parts from reference TRBV5-8 and TRBJ2-4): EAGVTQSPTHLIKTRGQQATLRCSPISGHTSVYWYQQALGLGLQFLLWYDEGEERNRGNFPPRFSGRQFPNYSSELNVNALELEDSALYLCASSNPGTGDRNIQYFGAGTRLSVL.

This clone was recorded a few times. The rearrangement uses TRBV19 and TRBJ1-2; TRBD1 might be the D (6 bases). The CDR3 is 13 residues long. CDR1 is LNHDA, CDR2 SQIVND, per germline (reference sequence). V was pared by 7 bases and J by 2 bases, with 11 bases between. The CDR3 is CASINRENYGYTF. CDR3 in DNA: TGTGCCAGTATTAACAGGGAGAACTATGGCTACACCTTC.

This clone has just a few counts. The J gene is TRBJ2-7, the V gene TRBV9; D is perhaps TRBD2 (6 bases). V lost 0 bases to trimming and J lost 0 bases, with 10 bases between them. Germline V gene sequence: CDR1 SGDLS, CDR2 YYNGEE. The CDR3 contains 15 residues. The CDR3 protein is CASSVGGTGSYEQYF. CDR3 nucleotide sequence: TGTGCCAGCAGCGTAGGGGGGACTGGCTCCTACGAGCAGTACTTC.

Notes on this clone: At one boundary the junction diverges from the germline segment, which might be a read error. The chain is built from TRBV7-7 and TRBJ2-2; D possibly corresponds to TRBD2 (5 bases). The CDR3 runs to 13 residues. Germline CDR1 SSHAT, CDR2 FNYEAQ (reference sequence). The CDR3 region is CASSLRESRELFF. The CDR3 region has the DNA TGTGCTAGCAGCTTGAGGGAGAGCCGGGAGCTGTTTTTT.

This clone has only a few counts. The V call is TRBV15, the J call TRBJ2-5; tentatively, D is TRBD1 (6 bases). Trimming cost V 0 bases and J 5 bases, with 13 bases left between them. CDR3 length equals 15 residues. In germline, CDR1 is LNHNV, CDR2 YYDKDF (reference sequence). CDR3 sequence: CATSRDQGPWETQYF. The CDR3 bases are TGTGCCACCAGCAGAGATCAGGGGCCGTGGGAGACCCAGTACTTC.

This clone was seen a single time. The chain links TRBV19 to TRBJ2-1, with 8 bases identical to TRBD1. CDR3 length equals 14 residues. Germline CDR1 is LNHDA and CDR2 is SQIVND (reference sequence). The junction had 10 bases not matched to a gene; V was cut back by 5 bases and J by 10 bases. The CDR3 DNA reads TGTGCCAGTAGTCCCCTCCAGGGGGCCGGGGAGCAGTTCTTC. Translating gives CASSPLQGAGEQFF.

The CDR3 loop reads CASSLTSSRNNEQFF. CDR3 bases: TGTGCCAGCAGCTTAACTAGTTCCCGTAACAATGAGCAGTTCTTC. The chain carries TRBV5-4 and TRBJ2-1; possible D gene TRBD2, 5 bases. CDR1 is SGHNT and CDR2 is YYREEE in the germline V gene (reference sequence). The V gene lost 2 bases and the J gene lost 5 bases, with 14 bases spanning the gap. This CDR3 has 15 amino acids.

This clone was observed a handful of times. V is TRBV7-9 and J is TRBJ1-2; D is ambiguous. V gave up 1 base and J gave up 8 bases, with 14 bases separating them. Germline V CDR1 and CDR2: SEHNR, FQNEAQ (reference sequence). There are 14 residues in the CDR3. The CDR3 is CASSLVSGSEGYTF. In DNA, the CDR3 is TGTGCCAGCAGCTTAGTGTCGGGGAGTGAGGGCTACACCTTC.

This clone was detected a few times. The chain couples TRBV19 to TRBJ2-6; maybe TRBD1 (6 bases). Trimming shortened V by 8 bases and J by 0 bases, and 17 bases separated the two germline ends. The CDR3 has 17 residues. CDR1 and CDR2 from the germline V gene are LNHDA and SQIVND (reference sequence). CDR3 DNA: TGTGCCAGTGCAAACAGGGCGTTATACTCTGGGGCCAACGTCCTGACTTTC. It codes for CASANRALYSGANVLTF.

This rearrangement joins TRBV5-1 to TRBJ1-1, with TRBD1 matching 8 bases. Per the germline V gene, CDR1 is SGHRS and CDR2 is YFSETQ. The CDR3 is made up of 16 amino acids. V trimming: 0 bases; J trimming: 1 base; junction bases outside the gene matches: 5. This chain's CDR3 is CASSLAAGGKNTEAFF. The CDR3 DNA is TGCGCCAGCAGCTTGGCCGCAGGGGGCAAGAACACTGAAGCTTTCTTT. The full variable domain, its missing parts supplied by reference TRBV5-1 and TRBJ1-1, is KAGVTQTPRYLIKTRGQQVTLSCSPISGHRSVSWYQQTPGQGLQFLFEYFSETQRNKGNFPGRFSGRQFSNSRSEMNVSTLELGDSALYLCASSLAAGGKNTEAFFGQGTRLTVV.

V and J are TRBV5-4 and TRBJ2-1, with a weak D call TRBD2 (7 bases). CDR3 size: 15 residues. Trimming pared 5 bases from V and 3 bases from J, leaving 15 bases between. The V gene's germline CDR1 is SGHNT and CDR2 YYREEE (reference sequence). The CDR3 spells CASRRKGGGYNEQFF. In DNA form, the CDR3 reads TGTGCCAGCAGGAGAAAAGGGGGGGGCTACAATGAGCAGTTCTTC.

The chain couples TRBV4-1 to TRBJ2-5, with 11 bases aligning to TRBD2. Near its end, the DNA agrees better with TRBJ2-7, so the J call may be wrong. CDR3 length: 17 amino acids. Germline CDR1 reads MGHRA; CDR2 reads YSYEKL. CDR3 nucleotides: TGCGCCAGCAGCCATACCTCCGGGACTAGCGGCGTCTACGAGCAGTACTTC. Protein product: CASSHTSGTSGVYEQYF.

The chain couples TRBV10-1 to TRBJ2-1; possible D gene TRBD1, 5 bases. The V and J ends lost 3 bases and 4 bases respectively, with 13 bases between them. Germline CDR1 is WNHNN and CDR2 is SYGVQD (reference sequence). The CDR3 length is 15 residues. The CDR3 nucleotides read TGCGCCAGCAGTGATAGCAGGGCGAGTTACAATGAGCAGTTCTTC. Encoded protein: CASSDSRASYNEQFF.

The chain employs TRBV23-1 and TRBJ1-3, with TRBD1 matching over 9 bases. TRBV23-1 falls under the ORF class, with uncertain function. V shed 0 bases and J 2 bases; nucleotides not matched to a gene: 17. The CDR3 loop spans 21 amino acids. For the CDR3, the DNA is TGCGCCAGCAGTCAATCAGTAATTGGACAGGGGCCTCGGGTGGCTGGAAACACCATATATTTT. This sequence encodes CASSQSVIGQGPRVAGNTIYF.

The chain couples TRBV10-3 to TRBJ2-5; 7 nucleotides agree with TRBD2. V shed 4 bases, J shed 2 bases, and the junction held 1 base outside the gene matches. The CDR3 has 13 residues. Germline V gene data show CDR1 as ENHRY and CDR2 as SYGVKD. This CDR3 reads CAISGRGQETQYF. The CDR3 coding sequence is TGTGCCATCAGTGGGCGGGGGCAAGAGACCCAGTACTTC.